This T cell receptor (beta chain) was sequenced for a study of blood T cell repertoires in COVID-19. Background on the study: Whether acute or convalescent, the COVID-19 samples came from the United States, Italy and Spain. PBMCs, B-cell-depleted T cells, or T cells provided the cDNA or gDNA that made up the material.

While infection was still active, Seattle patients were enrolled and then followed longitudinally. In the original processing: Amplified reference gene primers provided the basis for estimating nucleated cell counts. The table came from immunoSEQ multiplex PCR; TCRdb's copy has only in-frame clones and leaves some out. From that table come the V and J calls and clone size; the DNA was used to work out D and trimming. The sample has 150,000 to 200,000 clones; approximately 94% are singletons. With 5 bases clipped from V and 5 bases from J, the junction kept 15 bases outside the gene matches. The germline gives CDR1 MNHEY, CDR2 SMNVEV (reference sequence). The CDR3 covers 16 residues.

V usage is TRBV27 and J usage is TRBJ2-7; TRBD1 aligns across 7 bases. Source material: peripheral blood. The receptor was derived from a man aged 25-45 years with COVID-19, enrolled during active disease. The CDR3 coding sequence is TGTGCCAGCAGTCTCATTCCGGGACAGAAAAGTCACGAGCAGTACTTC. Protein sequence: CASSLIPGQKSHEQYF.